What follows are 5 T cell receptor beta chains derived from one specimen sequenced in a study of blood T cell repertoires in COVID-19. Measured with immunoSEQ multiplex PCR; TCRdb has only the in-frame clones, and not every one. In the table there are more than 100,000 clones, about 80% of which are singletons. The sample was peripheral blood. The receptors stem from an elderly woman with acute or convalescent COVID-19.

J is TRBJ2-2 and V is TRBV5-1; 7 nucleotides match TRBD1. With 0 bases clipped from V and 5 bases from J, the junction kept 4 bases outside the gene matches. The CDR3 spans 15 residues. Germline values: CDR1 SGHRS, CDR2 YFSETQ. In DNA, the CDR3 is TGCGCCAGCAGCTTGGACAGGGGAGATACCGGGGAGCTGTTTTTT. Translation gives CASSLDRGDTGELFF.

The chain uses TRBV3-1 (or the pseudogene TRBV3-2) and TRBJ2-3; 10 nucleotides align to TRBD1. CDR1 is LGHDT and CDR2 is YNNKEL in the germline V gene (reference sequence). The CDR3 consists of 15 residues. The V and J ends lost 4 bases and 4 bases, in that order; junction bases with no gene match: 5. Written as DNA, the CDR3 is TGTGCCAGCAGCCCCCGGGACAGGGGCGCAGATACGCAGTATTTT. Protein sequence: CASSPRDRGADTQYF.

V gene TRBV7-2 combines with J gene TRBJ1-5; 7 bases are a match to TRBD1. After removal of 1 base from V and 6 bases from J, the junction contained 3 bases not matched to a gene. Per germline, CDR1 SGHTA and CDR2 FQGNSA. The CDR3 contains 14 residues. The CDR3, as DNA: TGTGCCAGCAGCTTAGACAGGGGATCTCAGCCCCAGCATTTT. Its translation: CASSLDRGSQPQHF.

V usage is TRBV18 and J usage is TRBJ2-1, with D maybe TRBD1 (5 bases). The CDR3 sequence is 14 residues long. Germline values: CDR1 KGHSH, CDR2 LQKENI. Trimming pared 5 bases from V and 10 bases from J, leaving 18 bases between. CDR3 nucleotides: TGTGCCAGCTCAACCAGGCAGGGTAAAGGAGAGCAGTTCTTC. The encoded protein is CASSTRQGKGEQFF.

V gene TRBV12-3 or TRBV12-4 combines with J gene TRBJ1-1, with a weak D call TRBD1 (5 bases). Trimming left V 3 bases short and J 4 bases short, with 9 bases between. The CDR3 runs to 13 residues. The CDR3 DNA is TGTGCCAGCAGTTTGGGGGGAGGCACTGAAGCTTTCTTT. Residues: CASSLGGGTEAFF.